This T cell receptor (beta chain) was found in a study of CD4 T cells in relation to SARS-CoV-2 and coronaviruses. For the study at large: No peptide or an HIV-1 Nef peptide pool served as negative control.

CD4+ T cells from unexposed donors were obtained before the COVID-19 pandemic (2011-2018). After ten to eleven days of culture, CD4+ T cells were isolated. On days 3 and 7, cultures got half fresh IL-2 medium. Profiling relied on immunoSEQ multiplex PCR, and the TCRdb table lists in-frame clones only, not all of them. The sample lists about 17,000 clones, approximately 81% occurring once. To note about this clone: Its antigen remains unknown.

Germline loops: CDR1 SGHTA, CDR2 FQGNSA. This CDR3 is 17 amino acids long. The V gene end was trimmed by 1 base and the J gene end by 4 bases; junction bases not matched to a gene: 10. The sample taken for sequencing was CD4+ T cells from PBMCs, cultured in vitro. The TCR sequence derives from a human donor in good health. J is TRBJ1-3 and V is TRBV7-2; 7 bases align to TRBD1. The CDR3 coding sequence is TGTGCCAGCAGCTTAGGAATCTCGACAGGGCCCGGAAACACCATATATTTT. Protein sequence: CASSLGISTGPGNTIYF. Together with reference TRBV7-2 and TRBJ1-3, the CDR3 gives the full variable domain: GAGVSQSPSNKVTEKGKDVELRCDPISGHTALYWYRQSLGQGLEFLIYFQGNSAPDKSGLPSDRFSAERTGGSVSTLTIQRTQQEDSAVYLCASSLGISTGPGNTIYFGEGSWLTVV.